These T cell receptor beta chains were read from a single sample in a study of T cell responses to AZD1222 COVID-19 vaccine. Sequencing was performed with immunoSEQ multiplex PCR; in TCRdb, only in-frame clones are kept and a portion is missing. The data contain about 110,000 clones, 92% of them singletons. The source was peripheral blood, collected on day 0 of AZD1222 vaccination. These receptors came from an adult in good health. CDR3s include the opening cysteine and the closing phenylalanine or tryptophan. The D gene is left open where the match is weak. Size is stated for part of the rows, as once, few or many counts, or as a class when the clone is expanded.

NA,TRBJ2-4,TRBV2,NA,CASNGQKLAKNIQYF,TGTGCCAGCAATGGACAGAAACTAGCCAAAAACATTCAGTACTTC
NA,TRBJ2-5,TRBV4-1,TRBD2,CASSLFPGLALATQYF,TGCGCCAGCAGCCTTTTTCCGGGACTAGCGCTGGCGACCCAGTACTTC
NA,TRBJ2-7,TRBV6-5,NA,CASGTSPNYEQYF,TGTGCCAGCGGGACGTCGCCCAACTACGAGCAGTACTTC
few,TRBJ1-1,TRBV15,NA,CATSRDHRAGEAFF,TGTGCCACCAGCAGAGATCACAGGGCTGGTGAAGCTTTCTTT
NA,TRBJ2-7,TRBV20-1,NA,CSASSDNSYEQYF,TGCAGTGCTAGTAGTGACAACTCCTACGAGCAGTACTTC
NA,TRBJ1-2,TRBV27,NA,CASSLSIWGPNYGYTF,TGTGCCAGCAGTTTATCCATATGGGGGCCTAACTATGGCTACACCTTC
NA,TRBJ2-1,TRBV5-1,TRBD1,CASGDRGHNEQFF,TGCGCCAGCGGGGACAGGGGCCACAATGAGCAGTTCTTC
NA,TRBJ1-2,TRBV9,TRBD1,CASSARPTGGEDGYTF,TGTGCCAGCAGCGCCCGTCCGACAGGGGGCGAGGATGGCTACACCTTC
NA,TRBJ1-2,TRBV6-1,NA,CASSEAPRDGGYTF,TGTGCCAGCAGTGAAGCGCCCAGGGACGGTGGCTACACCTTC
NA,TRBJ1-1,TRBV9,NA,CASSVALTDQNTEAFF,TGTGCCAGCAGCGTAGCTTTAACAGACCAGAACACTGAAGCTTTCTTT
NA,TRBJ1-1,TRBV5-1,NA,CASSIAGGKGTEAFF,TGCGCCAGCAGCATAGCGGGTGGAAAGGGCACTGAAGCTTTCTTT
once,TRBJ2-1,TRBV4-2,NA,CASSQPSRSYNEQFF,TGTGCCAGCAGCCAACCTAGCAGGTCCTACAATGAGCAGTTCTTC
NA,TRBJ1-6,TRBV25-1,NA,CASSEQVNSPLHF,TGTGCCAGCAGTGAACAGGTGAATTCACCCCTCCACTTT
NA,TRBJ1-3,TRBV6-5,NA,CASSSKPSSGNTIYF,TGTGCCAGCAGCTCTAAACCTAGCTCTGGAAACACCATATATTTT
once,TRBJ1-3,TRBV7-3,NA,CASSPAIWVF,TGTGCCAGCAGCCCAGCTATCTGGGTCTTT
NA,TRBJ1-2,TRBV18,NA,CASSPGVEGTYGYTF,TGTGCCAGCTCACCGGGAGTAGAGGGGACCTATGGCTACACCTTC
NA,TRBJ2-5,TRBV5-4,NA,CASSLRRNQETQYF,TGTGCCAGCAGCTTGAGGCGGAACCAAGAGACCCAGTACTTC
NA,TRBJ1-4,TRBV7-9,NA,CASSLTREGEKLFF,TGTGCCAGCAGCTTAACACGGGAGGGAGAAAAACTGTTTTTT
NA,TRBJ2-7,TRBV7-3,TRBD1,CASSPIPGQGADEQYF,TGTGCCAGCAGCCCCATACCGGGACAGGGGGCGGACGAGCAGTACTTC
NA,TRBJ1-1,TRBV2,NA,CASMWGGTEAFF,TGTGCCAGCATGTGGGGGGGGACTGAAGCTTTCTTT
NA,TRBJ2-7,TRBV7-3,TRBD1,CASSPNRGQVYEQYF,TGTGCCAGCAGCCCTAATAGGGGACAGGTCTACGAGCAGTACTTC
NA,TRBJ2-1,TRBV7-9,NA,CASSLGGVGNEQFF,TGTGCCAGCAGCTTAGGAGGGGTTGGGAATGAGCAGTTCTTC
NA,TRBJ1-2,TRBV5-1,NA,CASSPDLNYGYTF,TGCGCCAGCAGCCCCGACTTAAACTATGGCTACACCTTC
once,TRBJ1-1,TRBV19,NA,CASSMSVRDTEAFF,TGTGCCAGTAGTATGAGCGTCAGGGACACTGAAGCTTTCTTT
NA,TRBJ2-1,TRBV11-1,TRBD2,CASSAGGAGNEQFF,TGTGCCAGCAGCGCCGGGGGGGCCGGGAATGAGCAGTTCTTC
NA,TRBJ1-4,TRBV28,NA,CASSPNWGKLFF,TGTGCCAGCAGTCCCAATTGGGGAAAACTGTTTTTT
NA,TRBJ1-3,TRBV6-5,NA,CASSYDRRNTIYF,TGTGCCAGCAGTTACGACAGGAGAAACACCATATATTTT
NA,TRBJ1-5,TRBV7-9,NA,CASSEGFLEIGGNQPQHF,TGTGCCAGCAGCGAGGGGTTTTTGGAAATTGGAGGCAATCAGCCCCAGCATTTT
NA,TRBJ1-1,TRBV10-2,NA,CASSEGSPMNTEAFF,TGCGCCAGCAGTGAGGGCAGTCCTATGAACACTGAAGCTTTCTTT